The TCR beta chain under discussion was sequenced for a study of technical replicates of blood from a few donors. This CDR3 region has 13 residues. After removal of 7 bases from V and 3 bases from J, the junction contained 5 bases not matched to a gene. Germline V gives CDR1 MNHEY, CDR2 SVGAGI. Sequencing used immunoSEQ multiplex PCR; TCRdb keeps in-frame clones, though not all of them. The sample holds roughly 15,000 clones, 65% to 85% seen once. Sequenced input: PBMCs. This sequence was found in a human donor in good health. The V gene is TRBV6-5, the J gene TRBJ2-7, with 8 bases fitting TRBD2. The CDR3 DNA follows: TGTGCCAGCACTCAGGGACTAGGCTACGAGCAGTACTTC. It yields the protein CASTQGLGYEQYF.